These T cell receptor beta chains were read from a single sample in a study of blood T cell repertoires in COVID-19. Some clones are missing from TCRdb's copy, which holds only in-frame ones; the method was immunoSEQ multiplex PCR. The sample consists of 150,000 to 200,000 clones, roughly four fifths of them appearing once. Sample: PBMCs or T cells enriched from blood (not recorded which). These receptors came from a man in his fifties or sixties who had recovered from COVID-19. CDR3s include the opening cysteine and the closing phenylalanine or tryptophan. Each record gives: clone size, J gene, V gene, D gene, CDR3 DNA, CDR3 protein. D genes are given only for firm matches. Clone size appears in some rows only: once, few, many, or a class for an expanded clone.

>-|TRBJ1-1|TRBV5-8|TRBD1
TGTGCCAGCAGCATCAGGGGGATTCCTGAAGCTTTCTTT
CASSIRGIPEAFF
>-|TRBJ2-6|TRBV5-1|-
TGCGCCAGCAAAATCTTTGTCCTGGACACCCCCGGGGCCAACGTCCTGACTTTC
CASKIFVLDTPGANVLTF
>-|TRBJ1-1|TRBV3-1/TRBV3-2|-
TGTGCCAGCAGCCCCAGGCACGCCATGAACACTGAAGCTTTCTTT
CASSPRHAMNTEAFF
>-|TRBJ1-1|TRBV6-1|-
TGTGCCAGCAGTGACCAGGGTGAGGCTGAAGCTTTCTTT
CASSDQGEAEAFF
>-|TRBJ2-3|TRBV28|TRBD2
TGTGCCAGCAGTTTAGGGGGGGGTAGAAGGACAGATACGCAGTATTTT
CASSLGGGRRTDTQYF
>once|TRBJ1-5|TRBV19|TRBD1
TGTGCCAGTAGTATAGGGGCCCCCGGGACAGCGGACAAGACCCAGCATTTT
CASSIGAPGTADKTQHF
>-|TRBJ2-7|TRBV27|-
TGTGCCAGCAGTTTTGGTGGGGGGGCCGTCGAGCAGTACTTC
CASSFGGGAVEQYF
>once|TRBJ1-1|TRBV6-5|TRBD1
TGTGCCAGCCTAGTCAGGGGGCGGAACACTGAAGCTTTCTTT
CASLVRGRNTEAFF
>-|TRBJ2-2|TRBV5-1|-
TGCGCCAGCAGCTTGCGAGGAGGCGAGGGCACCGGGGAGCTGTTTTTT
CASSLRGGEGTGELFF
>-|TRBJ1-1|TRBV5-1|TRBD1
TGCGCCAGCAGCTTGTTAGGGACAGGGTTGCTGAACACTGAAGCTTTCTTT
CASSLLGTGLLNTEAFF